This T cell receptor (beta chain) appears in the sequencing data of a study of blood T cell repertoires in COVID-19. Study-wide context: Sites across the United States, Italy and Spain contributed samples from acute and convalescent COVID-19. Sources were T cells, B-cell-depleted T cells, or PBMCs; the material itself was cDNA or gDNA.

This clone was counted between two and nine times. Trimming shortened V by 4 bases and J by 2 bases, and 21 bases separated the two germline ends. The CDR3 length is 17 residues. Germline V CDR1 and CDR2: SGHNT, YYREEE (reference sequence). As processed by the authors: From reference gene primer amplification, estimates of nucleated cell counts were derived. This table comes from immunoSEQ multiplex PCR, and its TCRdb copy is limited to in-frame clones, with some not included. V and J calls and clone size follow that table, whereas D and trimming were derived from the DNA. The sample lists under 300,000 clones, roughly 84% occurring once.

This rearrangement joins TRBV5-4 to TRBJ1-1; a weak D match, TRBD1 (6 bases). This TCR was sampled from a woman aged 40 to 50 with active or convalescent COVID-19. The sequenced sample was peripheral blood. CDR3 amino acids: CASSSVTGLPINTEAFF. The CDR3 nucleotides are TGTGCCAGCAGCAGCGTGACAGGCCTCCCTATCAACACTGAAGCTTTCTTT.